The 15 T cell receptor beta chains in this list originate from one sample, sequenced in a study of blood T cells in healthy people across ages. Together with a sample-barcoded 5' primer, a J-beta primer mix was included in a second PCR lasting roughly 6 to 12 cycles. TCRdb re-analysed the 5' RACE reads in MiXCR, keeping a single row per CDR3 protein. The repertoire holds around 790,000 distinct CDR3 sequences, with around 45% as singletons. The sequencing input was blood. These receptors all stem from a man aged 60-69 years in good health.

This clonotype has just a few counts. The J gene is TRBJ1-2, the V gene TRBV4-3; 7 bases are a match to TRBD1. In germline, CDR1 is LGHNA, CDR2 YSLEER. The ends lost 0 bases at V and 3 bases at J; junction bases unmatched: 7. The CDR3 covers 16 residues. CDR3 in amino acids: CASSQDLDREDYGYTF. The CDR3 DNA reads TGCGCCAGCAGCCAAGATCTAGACAGGGAGGACTATGGCTACACCTTC.

The chain is built from TRBV3-1 and TRBJ1-2; D not resolved. This CDR3 has 12 residues. V gave up 0 bases and J gave up 4 bases, with 3 bases separating them. Germline loops: CDR1 LGHDT, CDR2 YNNKEL (reference sequence). The CDR3: CASSQDFYGYTF. CDR3 sequence (DNA): TGTGCCAGCAGCCAAGACTTCTATGGCTACACCTTC.

The table lists this clonotype with a few counts. The gene calls are TRBV4-3 and TRBJ1-4, with D possibly matching TRBD1 (6 bases). Germline CDR1 reads LGHNA; CDR2 reads YSLEER. This CDR3 has 17 amino acids. V lost 0 bases to trimming and J lost 3 bases, with 14 bases between them. The CDR3 nucleotides are TGCGCCAGCAGCCAAGAGGCTGGCGGACAGTCTAATGAAAAACTGTTTTTT. Translated: CASSQEAGGQSNEKLFF.

This clonotype was counted only a few times. The chain recombines TRBV7-9 with TRBJ2-2, with 7 bases identical to TRBD2. Trimming cost V 1 base and J 7 bases; bases outside gene matches: 0. The CDR3 is made up of 13 amino acids. The germline V gene encodes CDR1 SEHNR and CDR2 FQNEAQ (reference sequence). The CDR3 DNA reads TGTGCCAGCAGCTTAGGGACTAGCGGGGAGCTGTTTTTT. This codes for CASSLGTSGELFF.

This sequence joins TRBV29-1 and TRBJ2-3; TRBD2 might be the D (7 bases). The germline CDR1 and CDR2 sequences are SQVTM and ANQGSEA. There are 14 residues in the CDR3. V shed 6 bases and J shed 2 bases, with 15 bases lying between them. CDR3 nucleotide sequence: TGCAGCGTAGGGGGAGGGGATATCACAGATACGCAGTATTTT. This sequence encodes CSVGGGDITDTQYF.

In this sample, this clonotype turned up a few times. The chain recombines TRBV30 with TRBJ1-2; 7 bases line up with TRBD1. Germline CDR1 reads GTSNPN; CDR2 reads SVGIG (reference sequence). This CDR3 region has 13 residues. The V segment lost 3 bases and the J segment 5 bases; nucleotides outside the gene matches: 6. For the CDR3, the DNA is TGTGCCTGGAGGACAGGGATCTATTATGGCTACACCTTC. Amino acid sequence: CAWRTGIYYGYTF.

This sequence joins TRBV6-6 and TRBJ1-6; 9 bases match TRBD1. After removal of 7 bases from V and 6 bases from J, the junction contained 7 bases not matched to a gene. This CDR3 contains 15 residues. CDR1 and CDR2 (germline): MNHNY, SVGAGI (reference sequence). The CDR3 here is CASNPPGQGNSPLHF. The CDR3 DNA sequence: TGTGCCAGCAACCCACCGGGACAGGGTAATTCACCCCTCCACTTT.

V gene TRBV9 combines with J gene TRBJ2-5; tentatively, D is TRBD1 (6 bases). The germline V gene has CDR1 SGDLS and CDR2 YYNGEE. This CDR3 has 15 residues. V gave up 3 bases and J gave up 1 base, with 13 bases separating them. The CDR3 spells CASSGRDIFQETQYF. The CDR3 bases are TGTGCCAGCAGCGGACGGGACATTTTCCAAGAGACCCAGTACTTC.

The chain carries TRBV7-2 and TRBJ2-3, with D possibly being TRBD2 (5 bases). The V end lost 5 bases, the J end lost 0 bases, and 18 bases lay between the germline ends. CDR3 length: 17 amino acids. Germline CDR1 reads SGHTA; CDR2 reads FQGNSA. CDR3 in amino acids: CASSLNLGRASTDTQYF. DNA for the CDR3: TGTGCCAGCAGCCTGAACCTCGGGCGGGCTAGCACAGATACGCAGTATTTT.

The gene calls are TRBV18 and TRBJ1-1; D remains unclear. The ends were cut back, 2 bases at V and 2 bases at J, with 6 bases in the middle. Germline assignment: CDR1 KGHSH and CDR2 LQKENI. The CDR3 totals 13 residues. The CDR3 bases are TGTGCCAGCTCACCATCCCAAAACACTGAAGCTTTCTTT. Translating it yields CASSPSQNTEAFF.

This sequence joins TRBV6-5 and TRBJ2-7; D uncertain. The CDR3 consists of 14 residues. CDR1 is MNHEY and CDR2 is SVGAGI in the germline V gene. V shed 7 bases and J shed 2 bases, with 15 bases lying between them. The CDR3 DNA is TGTGCCAGCATTCGACCGTCCCACCCCTACGAGCAGTACTTC. As protein: CASIRPSHPYEQYF.

J is TRBJ2-7 and V is TRBV20-1, with 7 bases aligning to TRBD2. The trim removed 0 bases at V and 7 bases at J, leaving 9 bases unmatched. Germline V CDR1 and CDR2: DFQATT, SNEGSKA (reference sequence). The CDR3 contains 14 residues. CDR3 residues: CSARDRLAYNEQYF. The DNA for the CDR3 is TGCAGTGCTAGAGATCGACTAGCTTACAATGAGCAGTACTTC.

Points on this clonotype: One junction end does not reproduce the germline sequence, and a read error may be involved. The gene calls are TRBV12-3 or TRBV12-4 and TRBJ1-6; 9 nucleotides align to TRBD1. The CDR3 is 14 amino acids. Here the CDR3 reads CAGSSDRGLSPPHF. CDR3 in DNA: TGTGCCGGCAGTTCGGACAGGGGCCTTTCACCCCCCCACTTT.

Worth noting for this clonotype: At one of its ends the junction is not consistent with the germline gene, which may arise from a read error. The V and J genes are TRBV6-6 and TRBJ1-5; the match to TRBD1 covers 8 bases. The germline V gene has CDR1 MNHNY and CDR2 SVGAGI (reference sequence). This CDR3 contains 15 residues. This CDR3 is CTSSYRTGMDQPQHF. The DNA for the CDR3 is TGTACCAGCAGTTACCGGACAGGGATGGATCAGCCCCAGCATTTT.

This chain links TRBV29-1 with TRBJ1-2; no firm D call. Trimming shortened V by 8 bases and J by 10 bases, and 14 bases separated the two germline ends. There are 10 residues in the CDR3. Germline loops: CDR1 SQVTM, CDR2 ANQGSEA. Here the CDR3 reads CSIKTYYYTF. The CDR3 DNA reads as TGCAGCATCAAAACCTATTACTACACCTTC.